These T cell receptor beta chains were read from a single sample in a study of siplizumab effects on memory and regulatory T cells. Here immunoSEQ multiplex PCR was the method, and the copy in TCRdb shows in-frame clones only, minus some. The table lists tens of thousands of clones, 80% to 95% of them singletons, with 6.5% in the top ten. The source material was CD8+ T cells sorted from blood. Source of these receptors: a human donor in good health. CDR3s leave out the opening cysteine and the closing phenylalanine or tryptophan. The order of the fields is V gene, CDR3 protein.

V gene: TRBV27; CDR3 protein: ASSLVTGSLTGELF
V gene: TRBV4-3; CDR3 protein: ASSQNHLAGLNTGELF
V gene: TRBV9; CDR3 protein: ASSPPAGNNEQF
V gene: TRBV2; CDR3 protein: ASTGTSGAQETQY
V gene: TRBV6-6; CDR3 protein: ASSPSGQGEAYGYT
V gene: TRBV7-9; CDR3 protein: ASSLDSSEAF
V gene: TRBV19; CDR3 protein: ASEAGGIWNEQF
V gene: TRBV7-9; CDR3 protein: ASSPGQGALEQY
V gene: TRBV4-1; CDR3 protein: ASSSRVRGRTNSYEQY
V gene: TRBV6-1; CDR3 protein: ASNGPGTGELF
V gene: TRBV27; CDR3 protein: ASSLLGARGSNQPQH
V gene: TRBV15; CDR3 protein: ATSRDEVEVNTGELF
V gene: TRBV28; CDR3 protein: ASSLTGISPQH
V gene: TRBV2; CDR3 protein: ASTPAGGEQY
V gene: TRBV28; CDR3 protein: ASSRDPLAYEQY
V gene: TRBV6-5; CDR3 protein: ASSQSPGQEF
V gene: TRBV27; CDR3 protein: ASSLSRGRTNNEQF
V gene: TRBV28; CDR3 protein: ASSLRVSASQPQH
V gene: TRBV29-1; CDR3 protein: SVEETKESYGYT
V gene: TRBV20-1; CDR3 protein: SARESAEAF
V gene: TRBV30; CDR3 protein: AWKGLSSYNEQF
V gene: TRBV13; CDR3 protein: ASSLAGKLPYEQY
V gene: TRBV19; CDR3 protein: ASRPTDEWGSYNEQF
V gene: TRBV30; CDR3 protein: ALREGAQGTEAF
V gene: TRBV4-3; CDR3 protein: ASSEGRLLTDTQY
V gene: TRBV9; CDR3 protein: ASSVGKPESTDTQY
V gene: TRBV4-1; CDR3 protein: ASSQDRFEETQY
V gene: TRBV7-9; CDR3 protein: ASSLELAYGYT
V gene: TRBV7-6; CDR3 protein: ASSLGADTQY
V gene: TRBV4-1; CDR3 protein: ASSLRDNTETQY
V gene: TRBV18; CDR3 protein: ASSPGTPDGYT
V gene: TRBV19; CDR3 protein: ASSIFFAGGSTDTQY
V gene: TRBV27; CDR3 protein: ASSPGVGLQPQH
V gene: TRBV21-1; CDR3 protein: ASSKAEDRIPYEQY
V gene: TRBV14; CDR3 protein: ASSLDSQTQY
V gene: TRBV19; CDR3 protein: ASSISRWASGKTDNEQF
V gene: TRBV13; CDR3 protein: ASSFAYPVSIDEQF
V gene: TRBV5-1; CDR3 protein: ASSQAGGRTDTQY
V gene: TRBV4-2; CDR3 protein: ASSQGAFYEQF
V gene: TRBV2; CDR3 protein: ASPRGLLNEQF
V gene: TRBV7-9; CDR3 protein: ASSRPWNEQF
V gene: TRBV6-4; CDR3 protein: ASSGTSGRGTGELF
V gene: TRBV13; CDR3 protein: ASSLSETGYSGEQY
V gene: TRBV6-1; CDR3 protein: ASSERVSGGTSTDTQY
V gene: TRBV29-1; CDR3 protein: SVGTGIEQF
V gene: TRBV25-1; CDR3 protein: ASSESHGWRQETQY
V gene: TRBV29-1; CDR3 protein: SVPRGEDTDTQY
V gene: TRBV18; CDR3 protein: ASSPGLAGVVEQY
V gene: TRBV27; CDR3 protein: ASSPLGTAGAGDTQY
V gene: TRBV4-3; CDR3 protein: ASSPGQSPYNEQF
V gene: TRBV19; CDR3 protein: ASGLEGAEELF
V gene: TRBV9; CDR3 protein: ASSVALGQGAGNTIY
V gene: TRBV5-3; CDR3 protein: ARSLTGEVYEQY
V gene: TRBV6-5; CDR3 protein: ASSRQGYGANVLT
V gene: TRBV14; CDR3 protein: ASSQVYGTGYEQY
V gene: TRBV11-3; CDR3 protein: ASSLGTDRDGETQY
V gene: TRBV7-8; CDR3 protein: ASSLRPSGTEAF
V gene: TRBV5-1; CDR3 protein: ASSLGSGIEQF